In this sample, the clone carrying this TCR beta chain turned up many times. V lost 0 bases to trimming and J lost 4 bases, with 10 bases between them. This CDR3 comprises 14 residues. CDR1 and CDR2 (germline): LGHNA, YNFKEQ. These data originate in a study of T cells in Graves' hyperthyroidism and ophthalmopathy. RNA transcripts were the template for amplifying TCR beta CDR3 regions. Initially, a first-round RT-PCR of the TCR CDR3 employed the HTBI primer set. Each CDR3 protein is one row after TCRdb ran MiXCR on the multiplex PCR reads. Found here are 250,000 to 300,000 distinct CDR3 sequences, approximately 12% of them singletons; the top ten hold roughly 7.5%.

The rearrangement links TRBV4-2 to TRBJ2-7; D is unresolved. The source is a woman in her twenties or thirties with Graves' hyperthyroidism that later progressed to Graves' ophthalmopathy. The sample consisted of blood. CDR3 coding DNA: TGTGCCAGCAGCCAAGAGTGGAAGGGTTACGAGCAGTACTTC. It specifies CASSQEWKGYEQYF.